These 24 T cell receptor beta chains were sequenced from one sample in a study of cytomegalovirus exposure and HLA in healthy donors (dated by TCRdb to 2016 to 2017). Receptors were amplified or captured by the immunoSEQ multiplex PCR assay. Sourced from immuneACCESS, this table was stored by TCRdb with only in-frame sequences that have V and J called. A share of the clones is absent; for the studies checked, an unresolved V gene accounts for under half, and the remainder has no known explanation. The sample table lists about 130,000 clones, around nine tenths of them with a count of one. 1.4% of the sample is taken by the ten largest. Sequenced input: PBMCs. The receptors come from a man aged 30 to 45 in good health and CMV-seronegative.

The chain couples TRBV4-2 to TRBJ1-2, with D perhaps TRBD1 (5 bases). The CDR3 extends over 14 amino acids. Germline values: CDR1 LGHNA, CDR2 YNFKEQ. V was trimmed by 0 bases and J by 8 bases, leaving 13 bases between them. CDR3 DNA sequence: TGTGCCAGCAGCCAAGAGCCGGGGGGGTCCGGCTACACCTTC. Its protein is CASSQEPGGSGYTF.

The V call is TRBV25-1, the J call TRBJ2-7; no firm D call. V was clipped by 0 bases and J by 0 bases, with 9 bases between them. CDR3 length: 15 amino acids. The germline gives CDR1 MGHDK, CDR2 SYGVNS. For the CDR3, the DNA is TGTGCCAGCAGTGAATATCGGCGGAACTCCTACGAGCAGTACTTC. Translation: CASSEYRRNSYEQYF.

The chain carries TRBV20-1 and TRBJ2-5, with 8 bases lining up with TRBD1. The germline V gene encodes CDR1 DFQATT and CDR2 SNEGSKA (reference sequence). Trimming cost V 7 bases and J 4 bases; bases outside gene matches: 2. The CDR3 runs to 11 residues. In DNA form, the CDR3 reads TGCAGTGTTGGACAGGGAGAGACCCAGTACTTC. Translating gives CSVGQGETQYF.

The CDR3 is CASSPSTGSTGELFF. CDR3 bases: TGTGCCAGCAGCCCATCAACAGGATCCACCGGGGAGCTGTTTTTT. The genes are TRBV7-3 and TRBJ2-2, with D perhaps matching TRBD1 (5 bases). The CDR3 extends over 15 amino acids. V was clipped by 5 bases and J by 4 bases, with 14 bases between them. Germline lookup yields CDR1 SGHTA and CDR2 FQGTGA.

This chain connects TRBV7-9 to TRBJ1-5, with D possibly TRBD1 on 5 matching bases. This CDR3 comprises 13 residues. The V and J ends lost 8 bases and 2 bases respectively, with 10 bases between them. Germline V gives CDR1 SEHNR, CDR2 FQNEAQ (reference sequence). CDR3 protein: CASRGEGNQPQHF. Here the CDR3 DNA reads TGTGCCAGCCGGGGGGAAGGCAATCAGCCCCAGCATTTT.

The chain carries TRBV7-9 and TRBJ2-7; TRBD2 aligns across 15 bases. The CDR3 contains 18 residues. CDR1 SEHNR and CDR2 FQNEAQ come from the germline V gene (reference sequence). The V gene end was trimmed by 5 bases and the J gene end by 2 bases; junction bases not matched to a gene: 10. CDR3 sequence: CASSPGTSGRQGTYEQYF. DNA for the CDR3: TGTGCCAGCAGCCCCGGGACTAGCGGGAGGCAGGGCACCTACGAGCAGTACTTC.

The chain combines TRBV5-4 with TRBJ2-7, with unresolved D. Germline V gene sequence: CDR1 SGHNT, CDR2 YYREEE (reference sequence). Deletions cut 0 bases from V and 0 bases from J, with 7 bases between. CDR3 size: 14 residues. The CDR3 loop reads CASSLGLSSYEQYF. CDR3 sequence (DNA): TGTGCCAGCAGCTTGGGGTTGAGCTCCTACGAGCAGTACTTC.

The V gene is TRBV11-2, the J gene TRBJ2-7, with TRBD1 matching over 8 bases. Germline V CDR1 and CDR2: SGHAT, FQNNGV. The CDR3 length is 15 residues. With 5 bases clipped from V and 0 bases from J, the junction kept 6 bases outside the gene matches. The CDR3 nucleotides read TGTGCCAGCAGCGTAACAGGGGGTTTCTCCTACGAGCAGTACTTC. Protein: CASSVTGGFSYEQYF.

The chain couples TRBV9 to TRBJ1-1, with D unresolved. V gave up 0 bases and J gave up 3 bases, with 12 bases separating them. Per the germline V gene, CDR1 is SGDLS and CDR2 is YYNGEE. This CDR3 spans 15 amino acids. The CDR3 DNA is TGTGCCAGCAGCGTAGACCTGGCGGGCGACACTGAAGCTTTCTTT. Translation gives CASSVDLAGDTEAFF.

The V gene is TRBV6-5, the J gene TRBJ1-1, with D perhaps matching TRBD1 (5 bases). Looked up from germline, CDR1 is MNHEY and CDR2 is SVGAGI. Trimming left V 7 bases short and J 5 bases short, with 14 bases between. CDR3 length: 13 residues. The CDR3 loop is CASKPARGTEAFF. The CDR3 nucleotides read TGTGCCAGCAAGCCGGCCCGGGGGACTGAAGCTTTCTTT.

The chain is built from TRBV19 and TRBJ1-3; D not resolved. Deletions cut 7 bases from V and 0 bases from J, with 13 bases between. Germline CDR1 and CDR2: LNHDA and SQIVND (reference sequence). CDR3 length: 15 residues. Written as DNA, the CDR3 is TGTGCCAGTACCACCCGATTGAGCTCTGGAAACACCATATATTTT. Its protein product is CASTTRLSSGNTIYF. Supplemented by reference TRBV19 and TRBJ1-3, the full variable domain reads DGGITQSPKYLFRKEGQNVTLSCEQNLNHDAMYWYRQDPGQGLRLIYYSQIVNDFQKGDIAEGYSVSREKKESFPLTVTSAQKNPTAFYLCASTTRLSSGNTIYFGEGSWLTVV.

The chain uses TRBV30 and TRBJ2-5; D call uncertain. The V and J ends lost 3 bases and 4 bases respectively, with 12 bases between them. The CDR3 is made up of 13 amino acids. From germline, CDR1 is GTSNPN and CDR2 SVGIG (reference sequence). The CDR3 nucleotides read TGTGCCTGGAGAGTAAAGTCAGGAGAGACCCAGTACTTC. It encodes CAWRVKSGETQYF.

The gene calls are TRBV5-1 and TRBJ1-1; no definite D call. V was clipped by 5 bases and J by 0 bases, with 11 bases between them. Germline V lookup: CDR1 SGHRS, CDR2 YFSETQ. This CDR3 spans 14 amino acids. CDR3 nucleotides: TGCGCCAGCAGTTTTTCTACTATGAACACTGAAGCTTTCTTT. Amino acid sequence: CASSFSTMNTEAFF. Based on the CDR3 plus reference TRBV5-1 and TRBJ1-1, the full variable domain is KAGVTQTPRYLIKTRGQQVTLSCSPISGHRSVSWYQQTPGQGLQFLFEYFSETQRNKGNFPGRFSGRQFSNSRSEMNVSTLELGDSALYLCASSFSTMNTEAFFGQGTRLTVV.

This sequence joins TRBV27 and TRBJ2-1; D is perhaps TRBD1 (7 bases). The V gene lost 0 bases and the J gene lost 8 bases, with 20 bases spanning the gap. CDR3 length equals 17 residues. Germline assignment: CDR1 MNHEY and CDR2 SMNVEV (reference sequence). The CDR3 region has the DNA TGTGCCAGCAGTTTATCCCCCCCAGGGGGACTCATTGATGAGCAGTTCTTC. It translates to CASSLSPPGGLIDEQFF.

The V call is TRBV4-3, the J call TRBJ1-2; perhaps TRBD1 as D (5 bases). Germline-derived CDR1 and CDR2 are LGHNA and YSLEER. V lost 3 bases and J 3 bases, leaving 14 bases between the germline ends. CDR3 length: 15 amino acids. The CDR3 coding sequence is TGCGCCAGCAGCCAGGACAACCGTGGGGACTATGGCTACACCTTC. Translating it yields CASSQDNRGDYGYTF.

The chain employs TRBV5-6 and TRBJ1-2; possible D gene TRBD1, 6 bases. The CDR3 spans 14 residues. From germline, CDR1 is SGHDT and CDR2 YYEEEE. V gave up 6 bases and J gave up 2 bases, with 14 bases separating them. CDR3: CASTRLGQNYGYTF. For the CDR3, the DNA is TGTGCCAGCACCAGACTTGGACAGAACTATGGCTACACCTTC.

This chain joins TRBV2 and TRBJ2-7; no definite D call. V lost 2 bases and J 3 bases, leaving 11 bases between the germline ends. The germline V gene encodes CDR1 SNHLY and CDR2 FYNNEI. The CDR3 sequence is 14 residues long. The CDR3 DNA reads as TGTGCCAGCAGTGAATCTTACTACCTCTACGAGCAGTACTTC. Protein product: CASSESYYLYEQYF. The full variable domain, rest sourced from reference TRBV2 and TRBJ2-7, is EPEVTQTPSHQVTQMGQEVILRCVPISNHLYFYWYRQILGQKVEFLVSFYNNEISEKSEIFDDQFSVERPDGSNFTLKIRSTKLEDSAMYFCASSESYYLYEQYFGPGTRLTVT.

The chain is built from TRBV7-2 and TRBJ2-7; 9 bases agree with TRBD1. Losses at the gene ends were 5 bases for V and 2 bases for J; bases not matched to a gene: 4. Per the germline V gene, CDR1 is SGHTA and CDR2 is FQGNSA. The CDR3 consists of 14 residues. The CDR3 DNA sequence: TGTGCCAGCAGCATGGGACAGGGACCCTACGAGCAGTACTTC. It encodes CASSMGQGPYEQYF.

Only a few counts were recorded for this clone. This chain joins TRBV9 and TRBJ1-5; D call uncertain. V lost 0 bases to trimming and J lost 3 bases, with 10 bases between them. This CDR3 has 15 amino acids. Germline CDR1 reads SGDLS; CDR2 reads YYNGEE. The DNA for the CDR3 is TGTGCCAGCAGCGTAGATCCCAGTACCAATCAGCCCCAGCATTTT. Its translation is CASSVDPSTNQPQHF.

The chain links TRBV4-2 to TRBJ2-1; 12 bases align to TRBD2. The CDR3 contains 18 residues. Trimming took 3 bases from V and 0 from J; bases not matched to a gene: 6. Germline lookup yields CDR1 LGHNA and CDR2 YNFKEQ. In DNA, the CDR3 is TGTGCCAGCAGCCAGAGGACTAGCGGGGTGAGCTCCTACAATGAGCAGTTCTTC. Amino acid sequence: CASSQRTSGVSSYNEQFF.

CDR3 in amino acids: CASSRGEKLFF. For the CDR3, the DNA is TGTGCCAGCAGCCGGGGTGAAAAACTGTTTTTT. The V call is TRBV11-2, the J call TRBJ1-4, with D hard to call. This CDR3 is 11 amino acids long. Germline CDR1 SGHAT, CDR2 FQNNGV. V lost 5 bases and J lost 7, with 5 bases in between.

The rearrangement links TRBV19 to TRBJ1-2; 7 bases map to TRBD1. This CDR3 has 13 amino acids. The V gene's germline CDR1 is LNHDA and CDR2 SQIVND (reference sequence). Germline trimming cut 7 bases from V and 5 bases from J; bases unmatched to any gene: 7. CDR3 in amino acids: CASTDRDLYGYTF. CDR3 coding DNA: TGTGCCAGTACCGACAGGGACCTTTATGGCTACACCTTC.

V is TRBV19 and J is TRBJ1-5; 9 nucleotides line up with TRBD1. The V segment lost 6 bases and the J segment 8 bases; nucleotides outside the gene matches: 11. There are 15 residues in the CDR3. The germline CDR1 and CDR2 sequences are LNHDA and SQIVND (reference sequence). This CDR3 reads CASSPGTGKVEPQHF. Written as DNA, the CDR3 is TGTGCCAGTAGCCCCGGGACAGGGAAGGTGGAGCCCCAGCATTTT. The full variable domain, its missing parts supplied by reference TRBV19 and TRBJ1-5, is DGGITQSPKYLFRKEGQNVTLSCEQNLNHDAMYWYRQDPGQGLRLIYYSQIVNDFQKGDIAEGYSVSREKKESFPLTVTSAQKNPTAFYLCASSPGTGKVEPQHFGDGTRLSIL.

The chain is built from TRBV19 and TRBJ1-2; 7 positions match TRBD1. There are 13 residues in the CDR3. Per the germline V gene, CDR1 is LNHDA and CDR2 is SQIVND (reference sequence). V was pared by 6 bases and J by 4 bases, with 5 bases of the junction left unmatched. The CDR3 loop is CASSDTGVYGYTF. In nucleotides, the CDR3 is TGTGCCAGTAGCGATACAGGGGTCTATGGCTACACCTTC.